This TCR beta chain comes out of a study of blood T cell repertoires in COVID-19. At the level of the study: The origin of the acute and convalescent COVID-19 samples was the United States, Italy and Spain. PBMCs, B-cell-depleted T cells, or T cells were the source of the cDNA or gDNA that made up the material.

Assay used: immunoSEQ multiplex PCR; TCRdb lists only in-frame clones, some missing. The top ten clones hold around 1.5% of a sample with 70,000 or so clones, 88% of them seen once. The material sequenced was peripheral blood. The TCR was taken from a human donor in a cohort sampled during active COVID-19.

This chain's CDR3 is CAFSGVSTDTQYF. DNA of the CDR3: TGTGCCTTTAGCGGGGTTAGCACAGATACGCAGTATTTT. The chain is built from TRBV30 and TRBJ2-3, with 8 nucleotides matching TRBD2. Germline V gene data show CDR1 as GTSNPN and CDR2 as SVGIG (reference sequence). Unmatched junction bases numbered 3, after V lost 7 bases and J lost 0 bases. CDR3 length: 13 residues.